What follows are 9 T cell receptor beta chains derived from one specimen sequenced in a study of blood T cell repertoires in COVID-19. Only in-frame clones appear in the TCRdb table, and some are missing; sequencing was by immunoSEQ multiplex PCR. The sample lists over 200,000 clones; 90% were seen once. Input material: peripheral blood. The receptors stem from a young man with COVID-19, enrolled during active disease.

CDR3: CATSDCRTYTGDTEAFF. Here the CDR3 DNA reads TGTGCCACCAGTGATTGTAGGACCTACACCGGGGACACTGAAGCTTTCTTT. This chain links TRBV24-1 with TRBJ1-1; no clear D. Trimming left V 2 bases short and J 3 bases short, with 18 bases between. CDR1 and CDR2 from the germline V gene are KGHDR and SFDVKD. This CDR3 contains 17 residues.

The rearrangement links TRBV6-5 to TRBJ2-7, with D uncertain. CDR3 length: 14 residues. Trimming stripped 9 bases from V and 0 bases from J, with 15 bases between. CDR1 is MNHEY, CDR2 SVGAGI, per germline. CDR3 region: CASSLEFHSYEQYF. DNA for the CDR3: TGTGCCAGTTCACTCGAGTTTCACTCCTACGAGCAGTACTTC.

The chain has TRBV7-7 and TRBJ2-5; 9 nucleotides match TRBD1. CDR3 size: 14 residues. From germline, CDR1 is SSHAT and CDR2 FNYEAQ (reference sequence). V trimming: 1 base; J trimming: 7 bases; junction bases outside the gene matches: 4. CDR3 coding DNA: TGTGCCAGCAGCTTAGGGGACAGGGAACCGACCCAGTACTTC. Protein sequence: CASSLGDREPTQYF.

The chain recombines TRBV19 with TRBJ1-5; D gene ambiguous. V lost 3 bases and J lost 6, with 9 bases in between. CDR1 is LNHDA and CDR2 is SQIVND in the germline V gene (reference sequence). The CDR3 totals 13 residues. In DNA, the CDR3 is TGTGCCAGTAGTATCCAGGCGTTTCAGCCCCAGCATTTT. This encodes CASSIQAFQPQHF.

The chain recombines TRBV3-1 (or the pseudogene TRBV3-2) with TRBJ1-1; a weak D match, TRBD1 (5 bases). Germline V gene lookup returns CDR1 LGHDT and CDR2 YNNKEL (reference sequence). V lost 2 bases and J lost 5, with 12 bases in between. The CDR3 consists of 14 residues. The CDR3 DNA reads TGTGCCAGCAGCCAAATACTGACAGTAACTGAAGCTTTCTTT. This encodes CASSQILTVTEAFF.

The genes are TRBV28 and TRBJ1-5; 10 positions match TRBD1. Germline V CDR1 and CDR2: MDHEN, SYDVKM. The V gene end was trimmed by 4 bases and the J gene end by 6 bases; junction bases not matched to a gene: 6. The CDR3 runs to 15 residues. The CDR3 loop is CASSSGTGVVQPQHF. CDR3 DNA sequence: TGTGCCAGCAGTTCCGGGACAGGGGTGGTTCAGCCCCAGCATTTT.

For the CDR3, the DNA is TGTGCCAGCAGCCAAGATATAGACACTGAAGCTTTCTTT. It is translated as CASSQDIDTEAFF. The chain uses TRBV3-1 (or the pseudogene TRBV3-2) and TRBJ1-1; no reliable D call. This CDR3 spans 13 amino acids. Trimming left V 0 bases short and J 3 bases short, with 5 bases between. CDR1 and CDR2 (germline): LGHDT, YNNKEL (reference sequence).

This clone was found a few times. This chain's CDR3 is CASSVHWRAGGTEAFF. CDR3 bases: TGTGCCAGCAGCGTGCATTGGAGGGCGGGGGGCACTGAAGCTTTCTTT. The V call is TRBV9, the J call TRBJ1-1; D is possibly TRBD1 (5 bases). Between the trimmed V and J ends, which lost 2 bases and 4 bases, there was a span of 18 bases. Germline V gives CDR1 SGDLS, CDR2 YYNGEE. This CDR3 is built from 16 residues. Variable domain in full (rest from reference TRBV9 and TRBJ1-1): DSGVTQTPKHLITATGQRVTLRCSPRSGDLSVYWYQQSLDQGLQFLIQYYNGEERAKGNILERFSAQQFPDLHSELNLSSLELGDSALYFCASSVHWRAGGTEAFFGQGTRLTVV.

The V gene is TRBV5-1, the J gene TRBJ1-4, with D hard to call. CDR3 length equals 14 residues. The germline gives CDR1 SGHRS, CDR2 YFSETQ. V lost 0 bases, J lost 6 bases, and 9 bases lay in between. CDR3 region: CASSLAAADEKLFF. For the CDR3, the DNA is TGCGCCAGCAGCTTGGCAGCGGCCGATGAAAAACTGTTTTTT.